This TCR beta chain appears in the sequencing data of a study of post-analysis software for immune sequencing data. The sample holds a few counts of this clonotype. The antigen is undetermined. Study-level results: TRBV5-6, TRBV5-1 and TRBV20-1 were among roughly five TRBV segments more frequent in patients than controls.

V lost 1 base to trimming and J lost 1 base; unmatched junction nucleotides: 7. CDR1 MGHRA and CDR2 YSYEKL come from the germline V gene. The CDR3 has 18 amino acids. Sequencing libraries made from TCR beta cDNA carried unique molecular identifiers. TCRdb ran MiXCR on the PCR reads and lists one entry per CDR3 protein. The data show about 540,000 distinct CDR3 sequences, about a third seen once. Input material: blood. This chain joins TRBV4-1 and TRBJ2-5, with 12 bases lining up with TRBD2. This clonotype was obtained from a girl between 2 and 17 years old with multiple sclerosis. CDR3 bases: TGCGCCAGCAGCCAAGGCGGTACTAGCGGGGGGTCCCAAGAGACCCAGTACTTC. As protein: CASSQGGTSGGSQETQYF.